One T cell receptor beta chain is described in this entry. No cognate antigen has been identified for it. Base qualities are not at hand, and no much larger clone is one base apart. The sample is drawn from a study of cytomegalovirus exposure and HLA in healthy donors (dated by TCRdb to about 2017). Some background on the complete study: According to an earlier analysis of 587 of the donors, 150 million to 200 million T cells yielded 117 million unique TCR beta sequences and less than 300 Gb of sequence data. An early release that covered fewer than 800 HLA-typed donors contained 300 to 350 gigabases of sequencing data and around 80 million unique TCR sequences. Of the approximately 400 genotyped donors, approximately 80% were placed in the genetic ancestry cluster associated with self-reported Caucasian donors. The aim of the study was to test whether cataloging public T cell receptors could identify signatures of past pathogen exposure. The study used immunosequencing to profile the T cell repertoires of around 600 subjects and linked those repertoires to cytomegalovirus serostatus. In addition to the first cohort of around 670 subjects, a separate validation cohort of 120 different subjects was used. High-throughput TCR immunosequencing, statistical association of individual TCRs with disease status, and machine learning were combined to predict cytomegalovirus infection status. A later analysis re-examined previously published TCR beta repertoires from more than 550 donors and added high-resolution HLA genotyping to investigate patterns of TCR occurrence. Rather than using new phenotypic data, the later analysis identified candidate immune exposures from TCR beta sequences and from how often those sequences occurred across donors. To decide whether each TCR beta V gene segment behaved as functional or pseudogenic, an earlier analysis of fewer than 750 of the donors relied on high-throughput TCR beta sequencing. Donor age, sex, ethnicity and CMV serostatus were collected together with the repertoire data. A later genetic analysis took genome-wide SNP genotypes for about three fifths of the roughly 670 donors and used that subset as a discovery cohort. Every discovery cohort repertoire had been produced on one sequencing platform. HLA typing included class I and class II loci at four-digit resolution. Typing coverage differed by locus: A, B, C, DRB1 and DQB1 were typed in roughly 620-630 donors, DQA1 in approximately 520, DPA1 in roughly 590, and DPB1 in just under 480. Four to six DR-DQ haplotypes were handled as single units for association and clustering, since linkage in the cohort was strong. Across approximately 400 genotyped donors of the cohort, an average of approximately 200,000 unique TCR beta nucleotide sequences per donor were sequenced, and 15% to 20% of those sequences were non-productive.

Study-wide conclusions, independent of this receptor: Because some donors lacked HLA typing at each locus, the association tests relied only on the typed subset. In both the original and validation cohorts, the classifier was reported to diagnose cytomegalovirus status with high specificity and sensitivity. The study gave a list of 150 to 200 TCR beta chains associated with cytomegalovirus. Linkage disequilibrium might explain the correlated functional status among segregating V segments, but an unknown experimental factor could not be ruled out. According to the authors, the approach could potentially be generalized to other disease states and immunological phenotypes. Some IMGT-functional V segments, including TRBV6-2 and TRBV6-3, could not be distinguished by the 87-base-pair reads and were therefore excluded. A few of the identified cytomegalovirus-associated TCR beta chains were confirmed in vitro to be specific for cytomegalovirus antigens. In a later analysis, several top co-occurrence clusters were reported to appear linked to parvovirus B19, influenza, CMV and Epstein-Barr virus. A further reported finding was that TCR beta sequences accurately predicted the HLA-A and HLA-B alleles for most subjects in the first cohort. Assigning TCR associations to individual alleles was difficult when HLA alleles, especially DR and DQ, strongly co-occurred. A cluster of highly shared sequence variants was judged likely to represent a technical artifact of the sequencing pipeline. Most TCR sequences were observed very rarely across donors, whereas some public TCRs were present in many individuals. A later genetic analysis reported fewer N-insertions in productive TCRs among donors in an Asian-associated ancestry cluster than the roughly 690-donor mean. For the cohort, immune exposure information was limited to CMV serostatus. V-gene and J-gene trimming of TCR beta chains was associated with a missense DCLRE1C variant in a later genetic analysis, and the association was replicated in an independent cohort. The cohort was sequenced for TCR beta chains only, and without alpha or paired-chain data the features that could be detected were limited. In a later analysis, TCR association rates were found to vary across HLA loci, with the most associated TCRs seen for DRB1 alleles and the fewest for HLA-C alleles. A later analysis found that HLA-associated TCR beta chains were more clonally expanded and had lower generation probabilities than equally common non-associated chains. In an earlier analysis of 587 of the donors, most TCR beta V segments appeared in productive rearrangements about 87% or about 30% of the time, broadly matching IMGT annotations. Roughly 17 rarely observed V segments, including chromosome 9 orphons, were excluded from the earlier analysis of several hundred of the donors because counts were too low. Presence/absence analyses assumed roughly uniform sequencing depth across donors, an assumption that may not hold. A later analysis found that most CMV-associated TCR beta chains appeared HLA-restricted, with HLA associations seemingly driven largely by CMV exposure. At a false discovery rate of 0.05, a later analysis linked 16,951 TCR beta sequences to specific HLA alleles.

At the junction V is shortened by 2 bases and J by 2 bases; bases outside the gene matches: 6. The germline V gene encodes CDR1 SGDLS and CDR2 YYNGEE. The CDR3 runs 16 amino acids, cysteine and phenylalanine included. Just the 48-base CDR3 DNA is kept, in frame starting at base 1. The library was produced with the immunoSEQ multiplex PCR assay. For the multiplex PCR, a mixture combining 60 forward primers for TCR Vbeta segments and 13 reverse primers for TCR Jbeta segments was used. The CDR3 region of rearranged TCR beta genes was amplified from genomic DNA by a multiplex PCR assay. The amplified TCR beta libraries were sequenced on the Illumina HiSeq System as 87-base-pair reads. The paper's processing steps were these. A later analysis tallied roughly 76 million unique TCR beta chains across the 666 repertoires, and about 12 million of those chains were shared by two or more donors. Raw reads were error-corrected and collapsed into unique sequences with a nearest-neighbor algorithm that merged closely related sequences to remove PCR and sequencing errors. Alignment of CDR3 sequences to IMGT reference sequences was used to assign V, D and J gene segments. Each retained sequence needed at least a six-nucleotide match to both a V gene segment and a J gene segment. A rearrangement counted as productive if the CDR3 had no stop codons and remained in frame with V and J, and every other rearrangement counted as non-productive. Following IMGT convention, CDR3 was defined as the stretch from the second conserved V-encoded cysteine to the conserved J-encoded phenylalanine. The earlier analysis of some 550 of the donors excluded any sequence lacking an unambiguous match to a single V gene segment. An earlier analysis of some 610 of the donors called V segments functional above 56.7% productive rearrangements and segregating when the between-donor standard deviation exceeded 5%. A statistical classification framework was built to diagnose cytomegalovirus status from the catalog of TCR beta chain sequences. A later analysis assigned V and J genes by comparing TCR nucleotide sequences with IMGT/GENE-DB human TR gene sequences. The TCRdist pipeline was used in a later analysis to assign CDR3 sequences and most-parsimonious VDJ recombination scenarios. In a later analysis, each TCR beta chain was defined by its CDR3 amino acid sequence together with its V-gene family, and reads without a unique V-gene family were excluded. A later analysis removed 550 to 700 highly shared, low-generation-probability nucleotide sequences to deal with suspected cross-contamination and a sequencing artifact. For each public chain, a later analysis derived a clonal expansion index from normalized ranks of inferred template counts within each repertoire. In a later analysis, generation probabilities were computed using a VDJ recombination model fitted to out-of-frame rearrangements, and the results were checked against IGoR. A later analysis scored TCR-TCR, TCR-HLA and TCR-CMV co-occurrence with hypergeometric tests, applying a repertoire-size bias correction to TCR pairs. A later analysis estimated false discovery rates by permuting HLA or CMV assignments 20 times. In a later analysis, co-occurring TCRs were grouped using DBSCAN, with TCRdist sequence similarity added in when clustering inside HLA-allele-positive subsets. Repertoires with fewer than 30,000 or more than 120,000 public chains, plus five repertoires with anomalous nucleotide sharing, were excluded from co-occurrence clustering. Held by TCRdb, this immuneACCESS table contains in-frame sequences only and omits some clones. Under half of the omission traces to an unresolved V gene where checked; the cause of the rest is unknown. D and trimming were read from the DNA, whereas the V and J calls and clone size are those reported in that table. The sample table lists around 150,000 clones, 65% to 85% of them with a count of one. The ten top clones hold 2.5% to 3% of the sample.

The cohort was made up of approximately 670 healthy bone marrow donors. All cohort members were sampled while nominally healthy, although unrecorded immune exposures were likely present. The donor was CMV seropositive and belonged to the group of a few hundred seropositive cohort members. A peripheral blood sample was provided by each donor, and peripheral blood mononuclear cells were used for TCR beta sequencing. Genomic DNA was extracted from the blood cell samples with the Qiagen DNeasy Blood Extraction Kit. This receptor was taken from a woman aged 45-65 years in good health and CMV-seropositive. Sequencing used PBMCs. This chain joins TRBV9 to TRBJ2-3, and 9 bases in between align with TRBD1. The CDR3 is CASSVTGGTTTDTQYF. Here is the DNA: TGTGCCAGCAGCGTGACAGGGGGGACAACCACAGATACGCAGTATTTT. Here the CDR3 is joined to the reference TRBV9 and TRBJ2-3 genes, and the full variable domain is: DSGVTQTPKHLITATGQRVTLRCSPRSGDLSVYWYQQSLDQGLQFLIQYYNGEERAKGNILERFSAQQFPDLHSELNLSSLELGDSALYFCASSVTGGTTTDTQYFGPGTRLTVL.